The 30 T cell receptor beta chains below come from one sample, sequenced in a study of T-cell reconstitution after alpha-beta-depleted transplantation in children. Unique molecular identifiers were incorporated during preparation of the TCRbeta library. TCRdb reprocessed the PCR reads with MiXCR, giving one entry per CDR3 protein. The table records a few hundred thousand distinct CDR3 sequences, 13% of them present only once. Source: PBMCs, taken from the stem cell graft. These receptors all come from a human donor who donated a stem cell graft to a child with Fanconi anemia.

This chain uses TRBV6-1 with TRBJ2-1; 12 nucleotides match TRBD2. Germline CDR1 reads MNHNS; CDR2 reads SASEGT. The CDR3 runs to 16 residues. The junction had 10 bases not matched to a gene; V was cut back by 7 bases and J by 6 bases. The CDR3 DNA reads TGTGCCAGCACCGCAAGCCTAGCGGGGGGGCTCAATGAGCAGTTCTTC. Amino acids: CASTASLAGGLNEQFF.

In this sample, this clonotype turned up a few times. The rearrangement links TRBV12-2 to TRBJ2-7; TRBD2, the D gene given by the table, was not confirmed from the DNA. TRBV12-2 is classified as a pseudogene. This CDR3 is built from 15 residues. CDR3 in DNA: TGTGCAAGTCATAGCGGGGGGCAGGGTAGGAACGAGCAGTACTTC. Its translation: CASHSGGQGRNEQYF.

Points on this clonotype: This may be a read error: a much more frequent sequence differs by one nucleotide. The CDR3 does not close with the conserved phenylalanine or tryptophan, likely indicating a read error. The gene calls are TRBV20-1 and TRBJ1-3, with TRBD1 matching 7 bases. Losses at the gene ends were 3 bases for V and 2 bases for J; bases not matched to a gene: 4. The CDR3 has 14 residues. Germline V gene sequence: CDR1 DFQATT, CDR2 SNEGSKA (reference sequence). CDR3 in DNA: TGCAGTGCTAGGCAGGGGGTAGCTGGAAACACCATATATTCT. Translated: CSARQGVAGNTIYS.

The chain joins TRBV11-2 to TRBJ2-2; D may be TRBD1 (5 bases). Germline V lookup: CDR1 SGHAT, CDR2 FQNNGV. CDR3 length: 16 residues. Trimming shortened V by 0 bases and J by 3 bases, and 11 bases separated the two germline ends. The CDR3 sequence is CASSLEARVYTGELFF. As DNA, the CDR3 is TGTGCCAGCAGCTTAGAGGCCAGGGTATACACCGGGGAGCTGTTTTTT.

The chain employs TRBV20-1 and TRBJ1-2, with 7 positions matching TRBD1. This CDR3 is 14 amino acids long. Germline CDR1 is DFQATT and CDR2 is SNEGSKA (reference sequence). V lost 5 bases to trimming and J lost 3 bases; unmatched junction nucleotides: 9. CDR3 amino acids: CSAPIRGRDYGYTF. As DNA, the CDR3 is TGCAGTGCTCCTATTAGGGGGCGCGACTATGGCTACACCTTC.

This clonotype was observed a handful of times. The chain combines TRBV6-6 with TRBJ1-1, with D perhaps matching TRBD1 (5 bases). Germline V gene lookup returns CDR1 MNHNY and CDR2 SVGAGI (reference sequence). Trimming removed 11 bases from V and 0 bases from J, with 7 bases in between. The length of the CDR3 is 11 residues. The CDR3 loop is CALRVNTEAFF. The CDR3, as DNA: TGTGCCCTCAGGGTGAACACTGAAGCTTTCTTT.

The rearrangement joins TRBV7-9 to TRBJ2-3, with D perhaps TRBD1 or TRBD2 (6 bases each). Germline CDR1 and CDR2: SEHNR and FQNEAQ (reference sequence). The CDR3 spans 16 residues. V lost 5 bases and J 2 bases, leaving 17 bases between the germline ends. CDR3 residues: CASSLVPGATTDTQYF. The CDR3 DNA is TGTGCCAGCAGCCTTGTCCCGGGGGCCACCACAGATACGCAGTATTTT.

This clonotype was counted only a few times. The rearrangement joins TRBV6-5 to TRBJ1-2; 11 bases fit TRBD1. The CDR3 runs 17 residues. Germline V gene lookup returns CDR1 MNHEY and CDR2 SVGAGI. V shed 0 bases, J shed 8 bases, and the junction held 11 bases outside the gene matches. The CDR3 is CASSYSLPGQGVGGYTF. For the CDR3, the DNA is TGTGCCAGCAGTTACTCGTTGCCGGGACAGGGGGTAGGAGGCTACACCTTC.

The V gene is TRBV7-6, the J gene TRBJ2-3; D is possibly TRBD1 or TRBD2 (5 bases each). CDR1 is SGHVS and CDR2 is FNYEAQ in the germline V gene. This CDR3 comprises 15 residues. The germline V and J ends were trimmed by 5 bases and 2 bases, with 14 bases remaining between them. The CDR3 loop reads CASSRERGLTDTQYF. In DNA, the CDR3 is TGTGCCAGCAGCAGAGAGAGGGGCCTCACAGATACGCAGTATTTT.

In its sample, this clonotype was seen many times. The chain employs TRBV5-1 and TRBJ2-1; tentatively, D is TRBD1 (6 bases). With 3 bases removed from V and 5 bases from J, the gap between germline ends came to 18 bases. In germline, CDR1 is SGHRS, CDR2 YFSETQ. The CDR3 consists of 16 residues. The CDR3 sequence: CASSSLGTLYNNEQFF. The CDR3 DNA reads as TGCGCCAGCAGCTCTCTCGGGACACTTTACAACAATGAGCAGTTCTTC.

This chain connects TRBV14 to TRBJ2-2, with D maybe TRBD2 (6 bases). Germline V gene data show CDR1 as SGHDN and CDR2 as FVKESK. CDR3 length: 17 amino acids. V was clipped by 4 bases and J by 5 bases, with 20 bases between them. CDR3 protein: CASSRELGGAPTGELFF. The CDR3, as DNA: TGTGCCAGCAGCCGCGAACTCGGGGGAGCTCCGACCGGGGAGCTGTTTTTT.

This clonotype has more than one count but fewer than ten. The chain uses TRBV7-2 and TRBJ1-4, with D uncertain. This CDR3 has 15 residues. V lost 0 bases to trimming and J lost 8 bases, with 13 bases between them. Germline V CDR1 and CDR2: SGHTA, FQGNSA. The CDR3 loop is CASSLAPGVQEKLFF. The CDR3 DNA is TGTGCCAGCAGCTTAGCGCCGGGAGTCCAGGAAAAACTGTTTTTT.

CDR3 bases: TGTGCCTGGAAGTCGGACAGGGATCCCAAAAACATTCAGTACTTC. As protein: CAWKSDRDPKNIQYF. The rearrangement links TRBV30 to TRBJ2-4, with TRBD1 identical over 8 bases. CDR3 length: 15 amino acids. Trimming at V came to 4 bases and at J to 2 bases, leaving 7 bases not matched to a gene. From germline, CDR1 is GTSNPN and CDR2 SVGIG (reference sequence).

V is TRBV5-1 and J is TRBJ1-1; D is unclear. This CDR3 is built from 12 residues. V lost 4 bases and J 3 bases, leaving 7 bases between the germline ends. Germline values: CDR1 SGHRS, CDR2 YFSETQ. Here the CDR3 reads CASSGEHTEAFF. The CDR3 DNA is TGCGCCAGCAGCGGGGAACACACTGAAGCTTTCTTT.

This chain uses TRBV3-1 with TRBJ1-2, with TRBD1 matching over 7 bases. The CDR3 has 19 amino acids. With V trimmed by 4 bases and J by 4 bases, 21 bases remained unmatched. CDR1 is LGHDT and CDR2 is YNNKEL in the germline V gene (reference sequence). CDR3 in amino acids: CASSPSRTGSWDRSYGYTF. CDR3 bases: TGTGCCAGCAGCCCAAGCCGGACGGGCTCCTGGGACAGAAGCTATGGCTACACCTTC.

The V call is TRBV9, the J call TRBJ1-1, with 8 bases fitting TRBD1. Germline CDR1 is SGDLS and CDR2 is YYNGEE. CDR3 length: 16 residues. V shed 3 bases, J shed 5 bases, and the junction held 12 bases outside the gene matches. Here the CDR3 reads CASSDRQGILGTEAFF. In DNA, the CDR3 is TGTGCCAGCAGCGACCGACAGGGGATTTTGGGGACTGAAGCTTTCTTT. Using reference TRBV9 and TRBJ1-1 for the parts outside the CDR3, the full variable domain is DSGVTQTPKHLITATGQRVTLRCSPRSGDLSVYWYQQSLDQGLQFLIQYYNGEERAKGNILERFSAQQFPDLHSELNLSSLELGDSALYFCASSDRQGILGTEAFFGQGTRLTVV.

This clonotype has ten or more counts. The V call is TRBV18, the J call TRBJ2-3, with 11 bases that match TRBD2. The CDR3 consists of 17 residues. V was clipped by 8 bases and J by 6 bases; unmatched bases: 16. CDR1 and CDR2 (germline): KGHSH, LQKENI. Here the CDR3 reads CASEGRLAGLKSDTQYF. The CDR3 bases are TGTGCCAGCGAGGGGCGACTAGCGGGGCTTAAGTCGGATACGCAGTATTTT.

The chain recombines TRBV6-1 with TRBJ1-1; the D is unclear. The CDR3 runs to 14 residues. Trimming stripped 8 bases from V and 3 bases from J, with 16 bases between. Germline lookup yields CDR1 MNHNS and CDR2 SASEGT. This CDR3 reads CASAFRGKDTEAFF. The CDR3 coding sequence is TGTGCCAGCGCCTTTCGAGGGAAGGACACTGAAGCTTTCTTT.

The table lists this clonotype with a few counts. The chain combines TRBV4-2 with TRBJ1-5, with a weak D call TRBD1 (6 bases). CDR3 length equals 16 residues. V was pared by 0 bases and J by 7 bases, with 16 bases between. Per the germline V gene, CDR1 is LGHNA and CDR2 is YNFKEQ. This CDR3 reads CASSQDRGTTGQPQHF. The CDR3 DNA is TGTGCCAGCAGCCAAGATCGAGGGACAACGGGGCAGCCCCAGCATTTT.

The rearrangement joins TRBV6-1 to TRBJ1-1; 9 nucleotides match TRBD1. The CDR3 is 13 residues long. V shed 4 bases and J 11 bases; nucleotides not matched to a gene: 8. Germline V gene data show CDR1 as MNHNS and CDR2 as SASEGT. CDR3 coding DNA: TGTGCCAGCAGTGGTAGCCCCGGACAGGGGGCTTTCTTT. It translates to CASSGSPGQGAFF.

This clonotype appeared a few times. The chain has TRBV4-2 and TRBJ1-1; a weak D match, TRBD1 (5 bases). This CDR3 has 16 amino acids. Trimming shortened V by 2 bases and J by 4 bases, and 17 bases separated the two germline ends. The germline gives CDR1 LGHNA, CDR2 YNFKEQ. CDR3 sequence: CASSQFNAAGGTEAFF. In DNA, the CDR3 is TGTGCCAGCAGCCAATTTAATGCTGCCGGGGGCACTGAAGCTTTCTTT.

This chain links TRBV9 with TRBJ1-3; tentatively, D is TRBD1 (5 bases). V was shortened by 3 bases and J by 2 bases, with 12 bases between the two germline ends. CDR1 SGDLS and CDR2 YYNGEE come from the germline V gene. This CDR3 region has 15 residues. CDR3 sequence (DNA): TGTGCCAGCAGCGCAGCTGGGGGGACTGGAAACACCATATATTTT. Its translation: CASSAAGGTGNTIYF.

This clonotype was seen many times. The J gene is TRBJ2-5, the V gene TRBV29-1; a weak D match, TRBD2 (5 bases). In germline, CDR1 is SQVTM, CDR2 ANQGSEA. This CDR3 region has 12 residues. V gave up 3 bases and J gave up 4 bases, with 9 bases separating them. CDR3 in amino acids: CSVDSEGETQYF. The DNA for the CDR3 is TGCAGCGTTGATTCTGAGGGAGAGACCCAGTACTTC.

The J gene is TRBJ2-3, the V gene TRBV18; D might be TRBD2 (6 bases). Germline values: CDR1 KGHSH, CDR2 LQKENI. The CDR3 totals 14 residues. V was shortened by 4 bases and J by 0 bases, with 8 bases between the two germline ends. CDR3 coding DNA: TGTGCCAGCTCACGCGGGGAGAGCACAGATACGCAGTATTTT. Translation: CASSRGESTDTQYF.

The chain combines TRBV5-1 with TRBJ2-5; 8 positions match TRBD2. V trimming: 4 bases; J trimming: 5 bases; junction bases outside the gene matches: 7. Germline CDR1 SGHRS, CDR2 YFSETQ. This CDR3 has 14 amino acids. CDR3 coding DNA: TGCGCCAGCAGCCCCGGGACTAGGGTGGAGACCCAGTACTTC. Translated, it gives CASSPGTRVETQYF.

This clonotype was seen at least ten times. J is TRBJ1-1 and V is TRBV12-3 or TRBV12-4; D gene uncertain. Between the trimmed V and J ends, which lost 5 bases and 2 bases, there was a span of 9 bases. The CDR3 is 13 amino acids. The CDR3 DNA reads as TGTGCCAGCAGTACCTTCATTAACACTGAAGCTTTCTTT. It translates to CASSTFINTEAFF.

This clonotype was seen many times. The V call is TRBV28, the J call TRBJ1-2; tentative D call: TRBD1 (5 bases). CDR1 and CDR2 from the germline V gene are MDHEN and SYDVKM. The CDR3 sequence is 14 residues long. Trimming pared 2 bases from V and 0 bases from J, leaving 7 bases between. The CDR3 reads CASSLPGTNYGYTF. The CDR3 DNA is TGTGCCAGCAGTTTACCAGGGACTAACTATGGCTACACCTTC.

The chain carries TRBV6-1 and TRBJ1-1; 7 bases are shared with TRBD1. Germline V CDR1 and CDR2: MNHNS, SASEGT. The CDR3 spans 17 residues. Trimming took 4 bases from V and 1 from J; bases not matched to a gene: 12. CDR3 residues: CASSGPEVRQGNTEAFF. The CDR3 region has the DNA TGTGCCAGCAGTGGTCCCGAAGTTAGACAGGGGAACACTGAAGCTTTCTTT.

The table lists this clonotype with a few counts. The gene calls are TRBV5-1 and TRBJ1-2; no clear D. The germline gives CDR1 SGHRS, CDR2 YFSETQ. Trimming cost V 0 bases and J 6 bases, with 9 bases left between them. The CDR3 has 13 amino acids. The CDR3 loop is CASSLGTADGYTF. CDR3 bases: TGCGCCAGCAGCTTGGGAACAGCAGATGGCTACACCTTC.

The sample holds a few counts of this clonotype. CDR3 protein: CASSTDRAENIQYF. In DNA, the CDR3 is TGCGCCAGCAGCACTGACAGGGCCGAAAACATTCAGTACTTC. V gene TRBV5-1 combines with J gene TRBJ2-4; 7 nucleotides match TRBD1. V lost 4 bases to trimming and J lost 5 bases; unmatched junction nucleotides: 6. The CDR3 consists of 14 residues. Germline assignment: CDR1 SGHRS and CDR2 YFSETQ.